This T cell receptor (beta chain) was obtained from a study of early T cells in non-severe SARS-CoV-2 infection. TCRdb passed the 5' RACE reads through MiXCR, listing each CDR3 protein once. The table has 50,000 or so distinct CDR3 sequences, around 8% seen once. The CDR3 is made up of 13 amino acids. V lost 3 bases to trimming and J lost 4 bases, with 9 bases between them. With respect to this clonotype: No antigen is known for it.

Findings and limits, study-wide: The matching step, a VDJdb search, favored anti-spike CD8 responses and missed private and CD4 specificities.

Sequencing used whole blood. V and J are TRBV12-3 or TRBV12-4 and TRBJ1-1, with D unclear. The origin of this receptor is an adult who was a healthcare worker with PCR-confirmed SARS-CoV-2 infection or an uninfected control (not recorded which). The CDR3 DNA reads as TGTGCCAGCAGTTTCGGGGAAGGCACTGAAGCTTTCTTT. Protein product: CASSFGEGTEAFF.